The sample holds a few counts of the clone carrying this T cell receptor (beta chain). Its antigen is undetermined. The data stem from a study of response to subunit inactivated influenza vaccine. Regarding the study as a whole: Authors suggested each seasonal flu vaccination may recruit only limited numbers of new T cells.

TCRdb analysed the RT-PCR reads with MiXCR anew, one entry per CDR3 protein. The table shows fewer than 700,000 distinct CDR3 sequences, with 10% to 15% occurring only once. Trimming shortened V by 4 bases and J by 8 bases, and 14 bases separated the two germline ends. CDR1 is MNHEY and CDR2 is SVGEGT in the germline V gene. The CDR3 has 13 residues. This sequence was found in a man between 45 and 60 years old who received an inactivated influenza vaccine. Here the sequenced sample was PBMCs from blood, taken 35 to 45 days after vaccination. This chain uses TRBV6-2 or TRBV6-3 with TRBJ1-2; TRBD1 is a possible D gene (5 bases). CDR3 loop: CASSFQGNLGYTF. The CDR3 bases are TGTGCCAGCAGTTTCCAGGGAAATCTCGGCTACACCTTC.